One and the same sample provided the 32 T cell receptor beta chains below, sequenced in a study of cytomegalovirus exposure and HLA in healthy donors. The PCR was carried out with 60 Vbeta primers and 13 Jbeta primers. Measured with immunoSEQ multiplex PCR; TCRdb has only the in-frame clones, and not every one. The table lists over 200,000 clones, roughly 79% of them singletons. The sample comprised PBMCs. The receptors here all came from a woman between 35 and 50 years old in good health and CMV-seronegative.

The V gene is TRBV11-2, the J gene TRBJ2-3; D unclear. CDR1 SGHAT and CDR2 FQNNGV come from the germline V gene. This CDR3 contains 12 residues. Trimming shortened V by 4 bases and J by 7 bases, and 9 bases separated the two germline ends. The CDR3 here is CASSSPPHTQYF. The CDR3 bases are TGTGCCAGCAGCTCCCCCCCTCATACGCAGTATTTT.

This chain joins TRBV6-4 and TRBJ2-1; 9 bases line up with TRBD1. The J segment lost 8 bases and the V segment lost 4 bases, leaving 9 bases of the junction unmatched. The CDR3 is 15 amino acids. In germline, CDR1 is MRHNA, CDR2 SNTAGT. The CDR3 bases are TGTGCCAGCAGTGCACAGGGGGCAAGTATGGATGAGCAGTTCTTC. This translates into CASSAQGASMDEQFF.

J is TRBJ1-3 and V is TRBV6-6; 7 bases map to TRBD1. The CDR3 has 15 amino acids. The trim removed 4 bases at V and 1 base at J, leaving 4 bases unmatched. Per the germline V gene, CDR1 is MNHNY and CDR2 is SVGAGI (reference sequence). The CDR3 DNA sequence: TGTGCCAGCAGTTCACAGGGGATATCTGGAAACACCATATATTTT. Residues: CASSSQGISGNTIYF.

The chain has TRBV18 and TRBJ1-1; D gene uncertain. The CDR3 is 15 amino acids. V lost 3 bases and J lost 1, with 12 bases in between. Germline V CDR1 and CDR2: KGHSH, LQKENI. DNA of the CDR3: TGTGCCAGCTCACCCACCAGCGTGAGGAACACTGAAGCTTTCTTT. Residues: CASSPTSVRNTEAFF.

The CDR3 bases are TGTGCCAGCAGCTTAGTGTTGCCCGGGGATGGCTACACCTTC. This translates into CASSLVLPGDGYTF. This chain joins TRBV7-9 and TRBJ1-2; D unclear. Trimming took 1 base from V and 6 from J, leaving 12 bases between them. From germline, CDR1 is SEHNR and CDR2 FQNEAQ (reference sequence). The CDR3 contains 14 residues.

The V gene is TRBV7-2, the J gene TRBJ1-5, with D maybe TRBD1 (6 bases). V was clipped by 1 base and J by 5 bases, with 12 bases between them. The CDR3 sequence is 15 residues long. CDR1 is SGHTA, CDR2 FQGNSA, per germline. CDR3 bases: TGTGCCAGCAGCTTAGTTTCAGGGGTAGATCAGCCCCAGCATTTT. Amino acid sequence: CASSLVSGVDQPQHF.

V is TRBV19 and J is TRBJ2-7, with a tentative D call TRBD1 (6 bases). CDR1 is LNHDA and CDR2 is SQIVND in the germline V gene (reference sequence). Trimming pared 0 bases from V and 2 bases from J, leaving 11 bases between. The CDR3 is 15 residues long. CDR3 region: CASSIDNQGPYEQYF. The CDR3 coding sequence is TGTGCCAGTAGTATAGATAATCAGGGGCCCTACGAGCAGTACTTC.

V gene TRBV7-9 combines with J gene TRBJ2-3; D remains unclear. V was shortened by 1 base and J by 3 bases, with 8 bases between the two germline ends. From germline, CDR1 is SEHNR and CDR2 FQNEAQ (reference sequence). The CDR3 totals 14 residues. The CDR3 DNA reads as TGTGCCAGCAGCTTAGTGGGCCGGACAGATACGCAGTATTTT. As protein: CASSLVGRTDTQYF.

This rearrangement joins TRBV29-1 to TRBJ2-3; 11 bases are a match to TRBD2. V was pared by 5 bases and J by 0 bases, with 4 bases of the junction left unmatched. The CDR3 is 15 amino acids. CDR1 and CDR2 (germline): SQVTM, ANQGSEA. As DNA, the CDR3 is TGCAGCGTTTTGACTAGCGGGGTTAGCACAGATACGCAGTATTTT. This encodes CSVLTSGVSTDTQYF.

This clone was seen a single time. The J gene is TRBJ2-5, the V gene TRBV19; 8 nucleotides agree with TRBD2. The CDR3 extends over 13 amino acids. Germline V gene sequence: CDR1 LNHDA, CDR2 SQIVND (reference sequence). The trim removed 8 bases at V and 7 bases at J, leaving 9 bases unmatched. CDR3 sequence: CASRAGGGGTQYF. CDR3 nucleotides: TGTGCCAGTCGGGCGGGGGGTGGTGGGACCCAGTACTTC.

V is TRBV19 and J is TRBJ2-2; D not resolved. Germline V gene data show CDR1 as LNHDA and CDR2 as SQIVND (reference sequence). Between the trimmed V and J ends, which lost 1 base and 4 bases, there was a span of 10 bases. The CDR3 contains 15 residues. CDR3 bases: TGTGCCAGTAGTATAGGCGAGAGACTCACCGGGGAGCTGTTTTTT. This sequence encodes CASSIGERLTGELFF.

This sequence joins TRBV15 and TRBJ1-4, with D hard to call. CDR1 is LNHNV, CDR2 YYDKDF, per germline (reference sequence). This CDR3 contains 16 residues. Trimming removed 0 bases at V and 3 bases at J, with 11 bases between. The CDR3 loop is CATSRDPGSANEKLFF. The DNA for the CDR3 is TGTGCCACCAGCAGAGATCCGGGTTCGGCTAATGAAAAACTGTTTTTT.

The rearrangement joins TRBV28 to TRBJ1-2; 7 positions match TRBD1. Germline CDR1 and CDR2: MDHEN and SYDVKM. Losses at the gene ends were 1 base for V and 3 bases for J; bases not matched to a gene: 5. The CDR3 is made up of 15 amino acids. The CDR3 region has the DNA TGTGCCAGCAGTTTATCGACAGGGACCCACTATGGCTACACCTTC. Residues: CASSLSTGTHYGYTF.

In its sample, this clone was seen a few times. This chain links TRBV4-2 with TRBJ2-1; TRBD1 might be the D (5 bases). The germline gives CDR1 LGHNA, CDR2 YNFKEQ. This CDR3 contains 13 residues. With 4 bases removed from V and 5 bases from J, the gap between germline ends came to 9 bases. The CDR3 bases are TGTGCCAGCAGCCGCCTACAGGACAATGAGCAGTTCTTC. Amino acid sequence: CASSRLQDNEQFF.

V gene TRBV30 combines with J gene TRBJ2-7; D is perhaps TRBD1 (6 bases). CDR1 GTSNPN and CDR2 SVGIG come from the germline V gene (reference sequence). This CDR3 region has 14 residues. V was pared by 2 bases and J by 1 base, with 12 bases between. CDR3 bases: TGTGCCTGGAGTTATGGGGGCTCGTCCTACGAGCAGTACTTC. Protein product: CAWSYGGSSYEQYF.

This clone was detected only a few times. The rearrangement links TRBV28 to TRBJ2-1; maybe TRBD1 (5 bases). Germline V gives CDR1 MDHEN, CDR2 SYDVKM. The CDR3 covers 14 residues. Trimming pared 5 bases from V and 7 bases from J, leaving 15 bases between. The CDR3 protein is CASSTQRPGNEQFF. In DNA form, the CDR3 reads TGTGCCAGCAGTACCCAGAGACCAGGGAATGAGCAGTTCTTC.

This CDR3 is CASSSGQLRYGYTF. For the CDR3, the DNA is TGTGCCAGCAGTTCCGGACAGCTCCGTTATGGCTACACCTTC. The chain links TRBV6-5 to TRBJ1-2; the D gene is possibly TRBD1 (6 bases). Per the germline V gene, CDR1 is MNHEY and CDR2 is SVGAGI. CDR3 length equals 14 residues. Between the trimmed V and J ends, which lost 4 bases and 5 bases, there was a span of 14 bases.

The V gene is TRBV29-1, the J gene TRBJ1-4, with 8 bases matching TRBD1. CDR1 and CDR2 (germline): SQVTM, ANQGSEA. This CDR3 is built from 13 residues. V lost 4 bases and J lost 10; bases outside the gene matches: 8. The CDR3: CSVGRTGSGKLFF. The CDR3 nucleotides read TGCAGCGTTGGAAGGACAGGGTCTGGAAAACTGTTTTTT.

The chain links TRBV6-1 to TRBJ1-5; 7 positions agree with TRBD1. There are 14 residues in the CDR3. Germline CDR1 and CDR2: MNHNS and SASEGT. V lost 6 bases, J lost 3 bases, and 5 bases stayed unmatched. The CDR3 DNA is TGTGCCAGCAGGGAGGGACAGTTCAATCAGCCCCAGCATTTT. Translating it yields CASREGQFNQPQHF.

This chain connects TRBV9 to TRBJ2-1, with D maybe TRBD2 (5 bases). Germline loops: CDR1 SGDLS, CDR2 YYNGEE. With 2 bases removed from V and 3 bases from J, the gap between germline ends came to 6 bases. This CDR3 has 13 residues. CDR3 amino acids: CASSVRDYNEQFF. CDR3 in DNA: TGTGCCAGCAGCGTCCGGGACTACAATGAGCAGTTCTTC.

The chain employs TRBV15 and TRBJ2-7; 9 bases align to TRBD1. The trim removed 4 bases at V and 7 bases at J, leaving 11 bases unmatched. Germline V gives CDR1 LNHNV, CDR2 YYDKDF (reference sequence). This CDR3 region has 15 residues. DNA for the CDR3: TGTGCCACCAGCAATGTACGACAGGGGGAACGTGAGCAGTACTTC. Protein sequence: CATSNVRQGEREQYF.

The chain recombines TRBV30 with TRBJ1-2, with 7 bases aligning to TRBD1. The CDR3 loop spans 12 amino acids. Germline CDR1 and CDR2: GTSNPN and SVGIG (reference sequence). The V and J ends lost 5 bases and 6 bases, in that order; junction bases with no gene match: 6. CDR3 bases: TGTGCCTGGGTTGACAGGGACGATGGCTACACCTTC. Encoded protein: CAWVDRDDGYTF.

The genes are TRBV28 and TRBJ1-5, with D uncertain. This CDR3 is 14 amino acids long. With 6 bases removed from V and 4 bases from J, the gap between germline ends came to 13 bases. CDR1 and CDR2 from the germline V gene are MDHEN and SYDVKM. DNA of the CDR3: TGTGCCAGCAGCCCCCCGGGATTGAATCAGCCCCAGCATTTT. It translates to CASSPPGLNQPQHF.

The V call is TRBV5-1, the J call TRBJ2-7; 9 bases are shared with TRBD1. Germline trimming cut 7 bases from V and 6 bases from J; bases unmatched to any gene: 17. The CDR3 covers 16 residues. In germline, CDR1 is SGHRS, CDR2 YFSETQ. CDR3 protein: CASRSPLKGQGSEQYF. The CDR3 DNA follows: TGCGCCAGCCGGTCCCCATTAAAAGGACAGGGGAGCGAGCAGTACTTC.

The genes are TRBV10-3 and TRBJ1-1; D gene uncertain. The germline V gene has CDR1 ENHRY and CDR2 SYGVKD. CDR3 length: 13 amino acids. The V gene lost 4 bases and the J gene lost 5 bases, with 11 bases spanning the gap. CDR3 nucleotide sequence: TGTGCCATCAGTGGCCAAGGGAGGACTGAAGCTTTCTTT. Protein sequence: CAISGQGRTEAFF.

The rearrangement uses TRBV4-3 and TRBJ2-7, with 11 bases lining up with TRBD1. The germline V gene encodes CDR1 LGHNA and CDR2 YSLEER. This CDR3 has 17 amino acids. J gave up 2 bases and V 1 base, and 7 bases lay outside the gene matches. CDR3: CASSQGVRDRGTYEQYF. The CDR3 DNA follows: TGCGCCAGCAGCCAAGGGGTCCGGGACAGGGGGACCTACGAGCAGTACTTC.

This sequence joins TRBV20-1 and TRBJ2-5, with unresolved D. V shed 2 bases and J shed 5 bases, with 3 bases lying between them. This CDR3 region has 10 residues. Germline V lookup: CDR1 DFQATT, CDR2 SNEGSKA (reference sequence). The CDR3 reads CSARLETQYF. The CDR3 DNA reads TGCAGTGCTAGACTGGAGACCCAGTACTTC.

The J gene is TRBJ1-1, the V gene TRBV2, with 7 bases identical to TRBD1. The ends lost 7 bases at V and 1 base at J; junction bases unmatched: 9. The CDR3 covers 15 residues. Germline V CDR1 and CDR2: SNHLY, FYNNEI. The CDR3 here is CASMVRTGGNTEAFF. DNA for the CDR3: TGTGCCAGCATGGTTCGGACAGGCGGGAACACTGAAGCTTTCTTT.

Only one count was recorded for this clone. The chain joins TRBV7-2 to TRBJ1-6; D not resolved. Germline loops: CDR1 SGHTA, CDR2 FQGNSA. V was cut by 5 bases and J by 1 base, with 6 bases left in between. This CDR3 spans 14 amino acids. The CDR3 DNA reads as TGTGCCAGCAGCCGGGGATCCTATAATTCACCCCTCCACTTT. Its protein is CASSRGSYNSPLHF.

The rearrangement uses TRBV19 and TRBJ2-6, with 10 bases aligning to TRBD1. Trimming took 3 bases from V and 1 from J; bases not matched to a gene: 9. The CDR3 spans 19 residues. CDR1 is LNHDA and CDR2 is SQIVND in the germline V gene (reference sequence). CDR3 amino acids: CASSILGQGVSSGANVLTF. For the CDR3, the DNA is TGTGCCAGTAGTATTTTAGGACAGGGGGTCTCGTCTGGGGCCAACGTCCTGACTTTC.

The chain links TRBV11-1 to TRBJ2-3; 7 bases agree with TRBD1. The CDR3 contains 17 residues. Trimming removed 6 bases from V and 0 bases from J; junction bases left unmatched: 12. CDR1 and CDR2 (germline): SGHAT, FQDESV (reference sequence). The CDR3 sequence: CASSATTGYPSTDTQYF. The CDR3 DNA is TGTGCCAGCAGTGCTACGACAGGGTACCCTAGCACAGATACGCAGTATTTT.

This chain links TRBV5-6 with TRBJ2-1; 9 bases are a match to TRBD2. The ends lost 4 bases at V and 7 bases at J; junction bases unmatched: 18. CDR1 is SGHDT, CDR2 YYEEEE, per germline. The CDR3 covers 18 residues. The chain's CDR3 is CASSPLNAGGRKRNEQFF. Here the CDR3 DNA reads TGTGCCAGCAGCCCCTTGAACGCGGGGGGGCGAAAAAGGAATGAGCAGTTCTTC.